A single sample is the source of the 31 T cell receptor beta chains below, sequenced in a study of cytomegalovirus exposure and HLA in healthy donors (dated by TCRdb to 2016 to 2017). Receptor amplification or capture employed the immunoSEQ multiplex PCR assay. A mixture of 60 forward primers for TCR Vbeta segments and 13 reverse primers for TCR Jbeta segments was used in the multiplex PCR. In its TCRdb copy, this immuneACCESS table keeps in-frame sequences only and misses some clones. Where compared with another copy, unresolved V genes explain less than half of these, and the others have no known cause. This sample gives 110,000 or so clones in total; about 80% of them show up just once. The ten largest clones add up to 2.1% of the sample. The material sequenced was PBMCs. Source of these receptors: a man aged 25-45 years in good health and CMV-seronegative.

In regard to this clone: The junction does not match germline at one end; this may be a read error. V usage is TRBV5-1 and J usage is TRBJ2-7; D is perhaps TRBD2 (6 bases). Germline V gives CDR1 SGHRS, CDR2 YFSETQ. CDR3 length: 15 residues. Written as DNA, the CDR3 is TGCGTCAGCAGCTTGGGGTCTGGGGGGTTGGGCGAGCAGTACTTC. It encodes CVSSLGSGGLGEQYF.

There are a few counts of this clone. The V call is TRBV5-4, the J call TRBJ1-3, with D uncertain. V lost 1 base and J 0 bases, leaving 11 bases between the germline ends. CDR3 length equals 16 residues. Germline V gives CDR1 SGHNT, CDR2 YYREEE (reference sequence). CDR3 DNA: TGTGCCAGCAGCTTGAATAACGCGTACTCTGGAAACACCATATATTTT. This translates into CASSLNNAYSGNTIYF. Variable domain in full (rest from reference TRBV5-4 and TRBJ1-3): ETGVTQSPTHLIKTRGQQVTLRCSSQSGHNTVSWYQQALGQGPQFIFQYYREEENGRGNFPPRFSGLQFPNYSSELNVNALELDDSALYLCASSLNNAYSGNTIYFGEGSWLTVV.

This clone turned up a few times. The chain is built from TRBV28 and TRBJ1-2; 7 nucleotides align to TRBD1. The germline CDR1 and CDR2 sequences are MDHEN and SYDVKM. The V gene end was trimmed by 7 bases and the J gene end by 4 bases; junction bases not matched to a gene: 9. CDR3 length: 14 amino acids. The CDR3 sequence is CASISGQRIYGYTF. DNA for the CDR3: TGTGCCAGCATCTCGGGACAGAGGATCTATGGCTACACCTTC.

The chain joins TRBV5-5 to TRBJ1-1, with 7 bases lining up with TRBD1. Germline trimming cut 4 bases from V and 4 bases from J; bases unmatched to any gene: 10. The CDR3 has 15 amino acids. Germline-derived CDR1 and CDR2 are SGHKS and YYEKEE (reference sequence). The CDR3 reads CASSTKTGWTTEAFF. The CDR3 nucleotides read TGTGCCAGCAGCACCAAGACAGGGTGGACCACTGAAGCTTTCTTT.

The chain recombines TRBV29-1 with TRBJ2-2; 8 nucleotides line up with TRBD1. Germline assignment: CDR1 SQVTM and CDR2 ANQGSEA. The V segment lost 7 bases and the J segment 4 bases; nucleotides outside the gene matches: 5. The CDR3 is 13 residues long. CDR3 residues: CSGRDRTTGELFF. In DNA, the CDR3 is TGCAGCGGACGGGACAGGACCACCGGGGAGCTGTTTTTT.

The V gene is TRBV6-1, the J gene TRBJ2-7, with 9 bases matching TRBD1. Trimming cost V 3 bases and J 2 bases; bases outside gene matches: 5. The CDR3 covers 15 residues. The germline V gene has CDR1 MNHNS and CDR2 SASEGT. This chain's CDR3 is CASSDPGTGTYEQYF. In nucleotides, the CDR3 is TGTGCCAGCAGTGATCCCGGGACAGGGACCTACGAGCAGTACTTC.

This clone has more than one count but fewer than ten. The chain combines TRBV5-6 with TRBJ1-1; D ambiguous. V was cut by 3 bases and J by 4 bases, with 7 bases left in between. The CDR3 has 12 amino acids. Germline CDR1 is SGHDT and CDR2 is YYEEEE. The CDR3 coding sequence is TGTGCCAGCAGCTACGCTAGCACTGAAGCTTTCTTT. Amino acid sequence: CASSYASTEAFF. The whole variable domain, filled in from reference TRBV5-6 and TRBJ1-1, reads DAGVTQSPTHLIKTRGQQVTLRCSPKSGHDTVSWYQQALGQGPQFIFQYYEEEERQRGNFPDRFSGHQFPNYSSELNVNALLLGDSALYLCASSYASTEAFFGQGTRLTVV.

The CDR3 loop is CASSEPGTSGYEQYF. In DNA, the CDR3 is TGCGCCAGCAGTGAGCCCGGGACTAGCGGCTACGAGCAGTACTTC. This chain connects TRBV10-2 to TRBJ2-7, with 11 positions matching TRBD2. The CDR3 runs to 15 residues. Germline loops: CDR1 WSHSY, CDR2 SAAADI. V was clipped by 2 bases and J by 3 bases; unmatched bases: 3.

This sequence joins TRBV6-5 and TRBJ2-5, with 8 positions matching TRBD1. The junction had 6 bases not matched to a gene; V was cut back by 5 bases and J by 4 bases. The CDR3 runs 14 residues. Per germline, CDR1 MNHEY and CDR2 SVGAGI. The CDR3 DNA follows: TGTGCCAGCAGTCAATCCAGGGGGCCAGAGACCCAGTACTTC. Translated: CASSQSRGPETQYF.

As regards this clone: A read error may account for a junction end that differs from germline. The chain couples TRBV28 to TRBJ2-1; TRBD2 might be the D (6 bases). The length of the CDR3 is 12 residues. From germline, CDR1 is MDHEN and CDR2 SYDVKM. The CDR3 DNA sequence: TGTGCCAGCAGTTTGGCGGCGGGAACTCGGGTCTTC. It yields the protein CASSLAAGTRVF.

This sequence joins TRBV2 and TRBJ2-3; TRBD2 matches 7 bases. V lost 7 bases and J lost 0; bases outside the gene matches: 7. From germline, CDR1 is SNHLY and CDR2 FYNNEI. CDR3 length: 15 amino acids. The CDR3 here is CASTQTSRSTDTQYF. The CDR3 coding sequence is TGTGCCAGCACCCAGACTAGCAGGAGCACAGATACGCAGTATTTT.

The V and J genes are TRBV9 and TRBJ2-2; 10 nucleotides match TRBD1. CDR1 and CDR2 from the germline V gene are SGDLS and YYNGEE. V trimming: 4 bases; J trimming: 3 bases; junction bases outside the gene matches: 3. The CDR3 extends over 15 amino acids. CDR3: CASSPGTGDTGELFF. The CDR3, as DNA: TGTGCCAGCAGCCCAGGGACAGGGGACACCGGGGAGCTGTTTTTT. The whole variable domain, remainder taken from reference TRBV9 and TRBJ2-2, is DSGVTQTPKHLITATGQRVTLRCSPRSGDLSVYWYQQSLDQGLQFLIQYYNGEERAKGNILERFSAQQFPDLHSELNLSSLELGDSALYFCASSPGTGDTGELFFGEGSRLTVL.

This clone was seen only a few times. The chain combines TRBV6-5 with TRBJ1-6; D ambiguous. Trimming cost V 2 bases and J 1 base, with 9 bases left between them. Germline V gives CDR1 MNHEY, CDR2 SVGAGI. The CDR3 consists of 16 residues. CDR3 residues: CASSYAEPSYNSPLHF. CDR3 nucleotides: TGTGCCAGCAGTTACGCAGAACCTTCCTATAATTCACCCCTCCACTTT.

The rearrangement links TRBV5-1 to TRBJ2-7; 11 positions agree with TRBD1. The V segment lost 4 bases and the J segment 6 bases; nucleotides outside the gene matches: 9. There are 15 residues in the CDR3. In germline, CDR1 is SGHRS, CDR2 YFSETQ. DNA for the CDR3: TGCGCCAGCAGCCCAGGGAGGACAGGGGGCTTCGAGCAGTACTTC. Translation gives CASSPGRTGGFEQYF. Complete variable domain (other parts from reference TRBV5-1 and TRBJ2-7): KAGVTQTPRYLIKTRGQQVTLSCSPISGHRSVSWYQQTPGQGLQFLFEYFSETQRNKGNFPGRFSGRQFSNSRSEMNVSTLELGDSALYLCASSPGRTGGFEQYFGPGTRLTVT.

The chain combines TRBV29-1 with TRBJ1-2, with 9 bases matching TRBD1. Per germline, CDR1 SQVTM and CDR2 ANQGSEA. The trim removed 7 bases at V and 4 bases at J, leaving 4 bases unmatched. The CDR3 is made up of 12 amino acids. CDR3 residues: CSGQGEAYGYTF. CDR3 nucleotides: TGCAGCGGACAGGGGGAAGCCTATGGCTACACCTTC. Full variable domain (remainder filled in from reference TRBV29-1 and TRBJ1-2): SAVISQKPSRDICQRGTSLTIQCQVDSQVTMMFWYRQQPGQSLTLIATANQGSEATYESGFVIDKFPISRPNLTFSTLTVSNMSPEDSSIYLCSGQGEAYGYTFGSGTRLTVV.

Here the CDR3 reads CASSLVARGYYNEQFF. In DNA, the CDR3 is TGTGCCAGCAGCTTAGTAGCGCGAGGATACTACAATGAGCAGTTCTTC. The rearrangement uses TRBV7-2 and TRBJ2-1, with D possibly matching TRBD2 (5 bases). V was shortened by 1 base and J by 3 bases, with 13 bases between the two germline ends. The CDR3 is 16 amino acids. Germline CDR1 reads SGHTA; CDR2 reads FQGNSA.

This sequence joins TRBV6-5 and TRBJ1-5; D is ambiguous. The germline V gene encodes CDR1 MNHEY and CDR2 SVGAGI. V was shortened by 8 bases and J by 2 bases, with 7 bases between the two germline ends. The CDR3 consists of 12 residues. The CDR3, as DNA: TGTGCCAGCGGACTGGGCAATCAGCCCCAGCATTTT. Translated, it gives CASGLGNQPQHF.

The V gene is TRBV13, the J gene TRBJ2-3; D ambiguous. Per germline, CDR1 PRHDT and CDR2 FYEKMQ (reference sequence). V lost 1 base and J 0 bases, leaving 11 bases between the germline ends. There are 16 residues in the CDR3. In nucleotides, the CDR3 is TGTGCCAGCAGCTTAGCTCAGGTTAGAAGCACAGATACGCAGTATTTT. It yields the protein CASSLAQVRSTDTQYF.

The chain combines TRBV10-2 with TRBJ1-1; a possible D gene is TRBD1 (5 bases). Germline-derived CDR1 and CDR2 are WSHSY and SAAADI. The CDR3 sequence is 13 residues long. V was shortened by 6 bases and J by 2 bases, with 10 bases between the two germline ends. The DNA for the CDR3 is TGCGCCAGCAGGGACACCCGAAACACTGAAGCTTTCTTT. Protein product: CASRDTRNTEAFF.

Only one count was recorded for this clone. This chain uses TRBV9 with TRBJ2-1; 12 bases fit TRBD2. From germline, CDR1 is SGDLS and CDR2 YYNGEE. Unmatched junction bases numbered 3, after V lost 4 bases and J lost 10 bases. This CDR3 is built from 13 residues. The CDR3 nucleotides read TGTGCCAGCAGCCCCGGGACTAGCGGGGAGCAGTTCTTC. Translated: CASSPGTSGEQFF.

V usage is TRBV19 and J usage is TRBJ2-6, with no clear D. The CDR3 spans 16 residues. V was shortened by 5 bases and J by 0 bases, with 11 bases between the two germline ends. The germline V gene has CDR1 LNHDA and CDR2 SQIVND (reference sequence). CDR3 sequence: CASSLAIASGANVLTF. CDR3 DNA: TGTGCCAGTAGTTTAGCCATAGCCTCTGGGGCCAACGTCCTGACTTTC.

The V gene is TRBV28, the J gene TRBJ2-1; perhaps TRBD2 as D (6 bases). Germline lookup yields CDR1 MDHEN and CDR2 SYDVKM. The CDR3 spans 18 residues. Trimming cost V 10 bases and J 0 bases, with 25 bases left between them. CDR3 protein: CATYGWDFHPSSYNEQFF. CDR3 DNA: TGTGCCACCTACGGTTGGGACTTCCATCCGAGCTCCTACAATGAGCAGTTCTTC.

V and J are TRBV30 and TRBJ2-1; tentatively, D is TRBD1 (5 bases). Germline assignment: CDR1 GTSNPN and CDR2 SVGIG (reference sequence). The CDR3 runs to 13 residues. Trimming stripped 3 bases from V and 5 bases from J, with 11 bases between. The CDR3 protein is CAWRGRADNEQFF. CDR3 nucleotide sequence: TGTGCCTGGAGGGGCAGGGCGGACAATGAGCAGTTCTTC.

CDR3 nucleotides: TGTGCCAGCAGCCAGAACACCGGGAGGAATGAGCAGTTCTTC. Protein product: CASSQNTGRNEQFF. V and J are TRBV9 and TRBJ2-1, with 7 bases lining up with TRBD2. V lost 4 bases to trimming and J lost 7 bases; unmatched junction nucleotides: 8. The CDR3 extends over 14 amino acids. Germline V gene lookup returns CDR1 SGDLS and CDR2 YYNGEE. The entire variable domain, with the rest obtained from reference TRBV9 and TRBJ2-1, is as follows: DSGVTQTPKHLITATGQRVTLRCSPRSGDLSVYWYQQSLDQGLQFLIQYYNGEERAKGNILERFSAQQFPDLHSELNLSSLELGDSALYFCASSQNTGRNEQFFGPGTRLTVL.

This clone was observed a few times. The J gene is TRBJ1-1, the V gene TRBV5-1; tentative D call: TRBD1 (6 bases). Germline CDR1 reads SGHRS; CDR2 reads YFSETQ. The CDR3 is 13 amino acids. The V and J ends lost 2 bases and 3 bases respectively, with 8 bases between them. This chain's CDR3 is CASSFKGDTEAFF. CDR3 in DNA: TGCGCCAGCAGCTTTAAGGGGGACACTGAAGCTTTCTTT. The full variable domain, in which reference TRBV5-1 and TRBJ1-1 provide the parts outside the CDR3, is KAGVTQTPRYLIKTRGQQVTLSCSPISGHRSVSWYQQTPGQGLQFLFEYFSETQRNKGNFPGRFSGRQFSNSRSEMNVSTLELGDSALYLCASSFKGDTEAFFGQGTRLTVV.

The V and J genes are TRBV7-9 and TRBJ1-2, with D possibly matching TRBD1 (5 bases). This CDR3 is 13 amino acids long. Germline values: CDR1 SEHNR, CDR2 FQNEAQ (reference sequence). The V and J ends lost 4 bases and 3 bases respectively, with 9 bases between them. CDR3 region: CASSWGLYYGYTF. The CDR3, as DNA: TGTGCCAGCAGCTGGGGACTGTACTATGGCTACACCTTC.

The J gene is TRBJ1-5, the V gene TRBV6-4, with D possibly matching TRBD1 (5 bases). The V end lost 9 bases, the J end lost 2 bases, and 29 bases lay between the germline ends. This CDR3 spans 19 amino acids. Looked up from germline, CDR1 is MRHNA and CDR2 is SNTAGT. CDR3 region: CARVVCRVLNPAGNQPQHF. For the CDR3, the DNA is TGTGCCAGGGTAGTTTGCAGGGTTCTGAACCCCGCGGGCAATCAGCCCCAGCATTTT.

V usage is TRBV7-9 and J usage is TRBJ1-2, with a tentative D call TRBD1 (6 bases). The CDR3 contains 15 residues. The ends were cut back, 3 bases at V and 5 bases at J, with 16 bases in the middle. Germline lookup yields CDR1 SEHNR and CDR2 FQNEAQ (reference sequence). CDR3 sequence: CASSFPGDVGYGYTF. DNA for the CDR3: TGTGCCAGCAGCTTCCCAGGGGATGTCGGATATGGCTACACCTTC.

The V and J genes are TRBV5-1 and TRBJ2-3; 9 positions agree with TRBD1. Looked up from germline, CDR1 is SGHRS and CDR2 is YFSETQ. This CDR3 spans 16 amino acids. V dropped 4 bases and J dropped 3; count of bases not matched to a gene: 9. CDR3 nucleotide sequence: TGCGCCAGCAGCCTACTACGGACAGGGGAAACAGATACGCAGTATTTT. It specifies CASSLLRTGETDTQYF.

In its sample, this clone was seen a few times. The CDR3 spells CASSLAASGRAHEQFF. The CDR3 DNA follows: TGCGCCAGCAGCTTGGCCGCCAGCGGGAGGGCCCATGAGCAGTTCTTC. V and J are TRBV5-1 and TRBJ2-1; 10 nucleotides align to TRBD2. CDR3 length: 16 amino acids. Germline V gene data show CDR1 as SGHRS and CDR2 as YFSETQ. V shed 0 bases and J 8 bases; nucleotides not matched to a gene: 8.

This sequence joins TRBV7-2 and TRBJ1-4; a weak D match, TRBD1 (6 bases). With 3 bases removed from V and 5 bases from J, the gap between germline ends came to 16 bases. Germline lookup yields CDR1 SGHTA and CDR2 FQGNSA. This CDR3 is built from 16 residues. CDR3 in amino acids: CASSLNLRGSNEKLFF. As DNA, the CDR3 is TGTGCCAGCAGCTTGAACCTCAGGGGTTCGAATGAAAAACTGTTTTTT.